The source of this TCR beta chain is a study of blood T cells in healthy people across ages. A J-beta primer mix and a sample-barcoded 5' primer were used in a second PCR of roughly 6 to 11 cycles. One entry per CDR3 protein results from TCRdb running MiXCR on the 5' RACE reads. The table records fewer than 700,000 distinct CDR3 sequences, around 43% of them present only once. The CDR3 covers 13 residues. From germline, CDR1 is ENHRY and CDR2 SYGVKD. V dropped 10 bases and J dropped 1 base, with 11 bases sitting between them. With respect to this clonotype: What it binds is unknown.

Regarding the study as a whole: Estimates drawn from one million T cells were deemed to understate diversity. Strong correlation was found linking TCR beta diversity to naive T cell percentage.

The clonotype comes from a man older than 75 in good health. Sequencing was done on a sample of blood. The gene calls are TRBV10-3 and TRBJ1-3; D may be TRBD1 (5 bases). This CDR3 is CATGRGSGNTIYF. The CDR3 DNA reads as TGTGCCACAGGAAGGGGTTCTGGAAACACCATATATTTT.